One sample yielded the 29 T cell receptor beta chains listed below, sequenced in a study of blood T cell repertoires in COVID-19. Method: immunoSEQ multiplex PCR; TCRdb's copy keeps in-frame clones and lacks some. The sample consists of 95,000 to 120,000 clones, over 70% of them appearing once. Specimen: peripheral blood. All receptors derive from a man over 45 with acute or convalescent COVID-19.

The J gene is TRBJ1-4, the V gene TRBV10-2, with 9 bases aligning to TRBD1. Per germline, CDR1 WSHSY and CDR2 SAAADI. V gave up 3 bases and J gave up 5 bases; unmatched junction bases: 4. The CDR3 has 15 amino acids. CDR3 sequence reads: CASSETGGRNEKLFF. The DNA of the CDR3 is TGCGCCAGCAGTGAAACAGGGGGCCGGAATGAAAAACTGTTTTTT.

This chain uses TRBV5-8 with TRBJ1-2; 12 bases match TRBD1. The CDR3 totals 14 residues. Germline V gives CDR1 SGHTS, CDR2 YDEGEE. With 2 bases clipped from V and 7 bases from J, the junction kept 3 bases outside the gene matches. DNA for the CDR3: TGTGCCAGCAGCTTCGGGACAGGGGGCGGTGGCTACACCTTC. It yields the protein CASSFGTGGGGYTF.

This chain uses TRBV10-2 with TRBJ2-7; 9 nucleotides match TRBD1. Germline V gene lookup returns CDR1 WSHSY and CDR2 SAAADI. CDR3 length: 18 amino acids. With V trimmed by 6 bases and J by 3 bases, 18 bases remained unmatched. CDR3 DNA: TGCGCCAGCAGGGGGACAGGGTCGGGGAACTTACTGGTCTACGAGCAGTACGTC. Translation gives CASRGTGSGNLLVYEQYV.

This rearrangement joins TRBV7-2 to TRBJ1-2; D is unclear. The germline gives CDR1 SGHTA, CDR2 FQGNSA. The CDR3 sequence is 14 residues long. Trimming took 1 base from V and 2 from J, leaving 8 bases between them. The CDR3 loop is CASSLVDLNYGYTF. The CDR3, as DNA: TGTGCCAGCAGCTTAGTTGACTTAAACTATGGCTACACCTTC.

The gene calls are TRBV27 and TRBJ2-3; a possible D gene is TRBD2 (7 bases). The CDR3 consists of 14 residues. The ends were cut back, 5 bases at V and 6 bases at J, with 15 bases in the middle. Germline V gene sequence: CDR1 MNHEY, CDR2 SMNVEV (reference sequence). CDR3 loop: CASSTRGGGDTQYF. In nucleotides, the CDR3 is TGTGCCAGCAGTACCCGAGGGGGAGGGGATACGCAGTATTTT.

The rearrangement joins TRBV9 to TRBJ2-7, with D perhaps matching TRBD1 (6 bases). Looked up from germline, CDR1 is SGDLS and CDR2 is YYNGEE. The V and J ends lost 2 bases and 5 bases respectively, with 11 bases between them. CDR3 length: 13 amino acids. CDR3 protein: CASSVGTPDEQYF. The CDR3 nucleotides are TGTGCCAGCAGCGTCGGGACACCGGACGAGCAGTACTTC.

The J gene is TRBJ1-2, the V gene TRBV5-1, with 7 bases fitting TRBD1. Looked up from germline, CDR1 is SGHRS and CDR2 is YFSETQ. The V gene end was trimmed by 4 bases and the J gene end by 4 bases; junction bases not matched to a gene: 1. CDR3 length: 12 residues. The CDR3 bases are TGCGCCAGCAGCCAGGGGGGCTATGGCTACACCTTC. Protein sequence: CASSQGGYGYTF.

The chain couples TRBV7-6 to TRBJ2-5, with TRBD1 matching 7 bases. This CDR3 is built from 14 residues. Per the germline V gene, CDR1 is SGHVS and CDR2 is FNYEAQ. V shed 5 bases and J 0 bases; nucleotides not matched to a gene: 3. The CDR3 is CASSPGTDQETQYF. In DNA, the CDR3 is TGTGCCAGCAGCCCGGGGACAGACCAAGAGACCCAGTACTTC.

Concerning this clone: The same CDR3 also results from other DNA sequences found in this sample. CDR3 bases: TGTGCCAGCAGTGAAAATAGCTATGGCTACACCTTC. Amino acids: CASSENSYGYTF. The chain combines TRBV2 with TRBJ1-2; D not certain. The V gene lost 2 bases and the J gene lost 4 bases, with 5 bases spanning the gap. The length of the CDR3 is 12 residues. Germline values: CDR1 SNHLY, CDR2 FYNNEI.

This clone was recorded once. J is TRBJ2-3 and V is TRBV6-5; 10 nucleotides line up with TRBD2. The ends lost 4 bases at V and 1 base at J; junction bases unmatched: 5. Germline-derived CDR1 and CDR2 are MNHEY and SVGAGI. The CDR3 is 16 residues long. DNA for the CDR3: TGTGCCAGCAGTTCTAGTGGGACTAGCGGCACAGATACGCAGTATTTT. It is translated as CASSSSGTSGTDTQYF.

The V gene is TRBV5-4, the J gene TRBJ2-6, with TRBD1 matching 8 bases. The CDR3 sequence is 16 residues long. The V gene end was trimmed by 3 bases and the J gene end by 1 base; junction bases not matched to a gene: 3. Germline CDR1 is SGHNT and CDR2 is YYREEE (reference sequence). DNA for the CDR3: TGTGCCAGCAGCTCGGGACAGGTGTCTGGGGCCAACGTCCTGACTTTC. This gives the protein CASSSGQVSGANVLTF.

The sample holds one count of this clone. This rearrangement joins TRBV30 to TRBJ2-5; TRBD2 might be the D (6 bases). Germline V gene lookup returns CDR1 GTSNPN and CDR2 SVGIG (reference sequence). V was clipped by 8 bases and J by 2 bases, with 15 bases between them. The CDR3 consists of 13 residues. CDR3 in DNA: TGTGCCGGAAACAGCGGGCCTCAAGAGACCCAGTACTTC. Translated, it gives CAGNSGPQETQYF.

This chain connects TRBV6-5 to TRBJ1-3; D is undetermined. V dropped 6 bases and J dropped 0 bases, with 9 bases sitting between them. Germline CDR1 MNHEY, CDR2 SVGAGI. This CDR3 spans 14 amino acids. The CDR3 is CASRPRTSGNTIYF. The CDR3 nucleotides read TGTGCCAGCAGACCTAGAACCTCTGGAAACACCATATATTTT.

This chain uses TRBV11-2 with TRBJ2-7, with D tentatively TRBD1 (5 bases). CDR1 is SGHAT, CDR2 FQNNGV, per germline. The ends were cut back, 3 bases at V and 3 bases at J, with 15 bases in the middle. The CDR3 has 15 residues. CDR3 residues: CASSFRTGSYYEQYF. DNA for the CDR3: TGTGCCAGCAGCTTTAGAACAGGCTCGTACTACGAGCAGTACTTC.

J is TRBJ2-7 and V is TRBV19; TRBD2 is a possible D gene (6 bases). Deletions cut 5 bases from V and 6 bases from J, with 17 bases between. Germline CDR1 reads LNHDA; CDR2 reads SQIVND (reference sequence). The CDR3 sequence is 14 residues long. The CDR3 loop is CASSVRGWGGEQYF. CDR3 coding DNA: TGTGCCAGTAGTGTGCGGGGCTGGGGCGGCGAGCAGTACTTC.

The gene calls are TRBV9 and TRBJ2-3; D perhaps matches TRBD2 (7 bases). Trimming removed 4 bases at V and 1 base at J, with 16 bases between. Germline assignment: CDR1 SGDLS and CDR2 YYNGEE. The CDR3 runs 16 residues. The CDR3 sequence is CASSPKGGDRTDTQYF. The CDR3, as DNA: TGTGCCAGCAGCCCAAAGGGGGGGGACCGCACAGATACGCAGTATTTT.

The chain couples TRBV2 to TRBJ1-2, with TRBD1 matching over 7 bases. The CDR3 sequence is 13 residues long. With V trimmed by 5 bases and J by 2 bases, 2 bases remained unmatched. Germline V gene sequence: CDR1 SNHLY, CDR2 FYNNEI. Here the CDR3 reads CASSRDSNYGYTF. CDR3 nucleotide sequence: TGTGCCAGCAGTAGGGACAGCAACTATGGCTACACCTTC.

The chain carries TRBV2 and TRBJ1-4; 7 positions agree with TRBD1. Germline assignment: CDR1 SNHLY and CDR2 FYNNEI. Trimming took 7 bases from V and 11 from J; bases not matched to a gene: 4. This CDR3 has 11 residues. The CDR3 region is CASKSRGKLFF. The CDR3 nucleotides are TGTGCCAGCAAGAGCAGGGGGAAACTGTTTTTT.

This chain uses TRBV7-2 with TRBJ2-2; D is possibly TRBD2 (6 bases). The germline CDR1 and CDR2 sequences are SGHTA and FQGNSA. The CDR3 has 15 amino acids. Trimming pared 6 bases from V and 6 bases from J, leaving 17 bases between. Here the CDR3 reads CASRGGGNTAGELFF. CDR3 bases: TGTGCCAGCAGGGGAGGAGGGAATACAGCCGGGGAGCTGTTTTTT.

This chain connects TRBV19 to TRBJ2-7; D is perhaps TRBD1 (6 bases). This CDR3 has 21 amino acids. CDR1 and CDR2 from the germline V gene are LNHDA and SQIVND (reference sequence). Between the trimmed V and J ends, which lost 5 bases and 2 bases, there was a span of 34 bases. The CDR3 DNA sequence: TGTGCCAGTAGTCAAATCAGGGGTTTTTGCCAAGGATGTTCCTTTACCTACGAGCAGTACTTC. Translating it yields CASSQIRGFCQGCSFTYEQYF.

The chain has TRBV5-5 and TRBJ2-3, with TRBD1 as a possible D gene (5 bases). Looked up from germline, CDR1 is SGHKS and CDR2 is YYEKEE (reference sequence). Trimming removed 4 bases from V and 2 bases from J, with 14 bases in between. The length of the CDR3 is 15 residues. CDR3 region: CASSARGAITDTQYF. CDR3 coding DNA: TGTGCCAGCAGCGCAAGGGGCGCCATCACAGATACGCAGTATTTT. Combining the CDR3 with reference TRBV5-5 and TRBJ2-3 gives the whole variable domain DAGVTQSPTHLIKTRGQQVTLRCSPISGHKSVSWYQQVLGQGPQFIFQYYEKEERGRGNFPDRFSARQFPNYSSELNVNALLLGDSALYLCASSARGAITDTQYFGPGTRLTVL.

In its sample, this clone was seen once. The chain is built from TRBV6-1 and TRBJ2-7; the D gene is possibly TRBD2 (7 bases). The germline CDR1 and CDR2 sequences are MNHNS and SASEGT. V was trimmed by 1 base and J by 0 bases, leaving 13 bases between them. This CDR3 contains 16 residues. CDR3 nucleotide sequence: TGTGCCAGCAGTGAAGGGGGGGGGCCTAGCTCCTACGAGCAGTACGTC. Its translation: CASSEGGGPSSYEQYV.

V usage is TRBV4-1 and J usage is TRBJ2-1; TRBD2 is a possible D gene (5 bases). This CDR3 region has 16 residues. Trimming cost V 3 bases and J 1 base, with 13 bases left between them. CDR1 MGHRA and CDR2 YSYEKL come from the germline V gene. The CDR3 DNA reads TGCGCCAGCAGCCAGGAGCAGAGGGTTTCCTACAATGAGCAGTTCTTC. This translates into CASSQEQRVSYNEQFF.

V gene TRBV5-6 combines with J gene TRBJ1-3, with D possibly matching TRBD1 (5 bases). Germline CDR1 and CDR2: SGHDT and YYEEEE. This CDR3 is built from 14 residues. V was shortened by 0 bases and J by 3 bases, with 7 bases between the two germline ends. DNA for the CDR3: TGTGCCAGCAGCTTGGAGGGGAATGGAAACACCATATATTTT. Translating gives CASSLEGNGNTIYF.

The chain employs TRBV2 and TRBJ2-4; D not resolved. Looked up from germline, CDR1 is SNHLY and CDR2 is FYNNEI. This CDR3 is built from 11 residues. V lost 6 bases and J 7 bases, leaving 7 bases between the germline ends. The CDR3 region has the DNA TGTGCCAGCAGGGCTGGCAACATTCAGTACTTC. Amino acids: CASRAGNIQYF.

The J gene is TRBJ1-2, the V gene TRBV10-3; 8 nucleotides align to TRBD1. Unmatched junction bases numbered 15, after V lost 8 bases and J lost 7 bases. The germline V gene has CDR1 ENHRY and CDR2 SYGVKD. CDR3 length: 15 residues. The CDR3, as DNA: TGTGCCATCCCATCGTCGGCAGGGGGCTATCTTGGCTACACCTTC. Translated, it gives CAIPSSAGGYLGYTF.

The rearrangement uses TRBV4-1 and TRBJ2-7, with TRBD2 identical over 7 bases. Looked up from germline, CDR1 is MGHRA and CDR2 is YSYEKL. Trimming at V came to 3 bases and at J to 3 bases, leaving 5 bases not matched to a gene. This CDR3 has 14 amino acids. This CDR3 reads CASSQDWGGYEQYF. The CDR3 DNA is TGCGCCAGCAGCCAGGATTGGGGGGGCTACGAGCAGTACTTC.

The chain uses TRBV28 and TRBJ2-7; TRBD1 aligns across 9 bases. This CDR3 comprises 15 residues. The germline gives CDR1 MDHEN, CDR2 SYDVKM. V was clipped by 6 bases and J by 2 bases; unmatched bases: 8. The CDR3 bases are TGTGCCAGCAGCCAACCCGGGACAGGGACCTACGAGCAGTACTTC. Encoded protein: CASSQPGTGTYEQYF. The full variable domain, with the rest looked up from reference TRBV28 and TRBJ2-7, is DVKVTQSSRYLVKRTGEKVFLECVQDMDHENMFWYRQDPGLGLRLIYFSYDVKMKEKGDIPEGYSVSREKKERFSLILESASTNQTSMYLCASSQPGTGTYEQYFGPGTRLTVT.

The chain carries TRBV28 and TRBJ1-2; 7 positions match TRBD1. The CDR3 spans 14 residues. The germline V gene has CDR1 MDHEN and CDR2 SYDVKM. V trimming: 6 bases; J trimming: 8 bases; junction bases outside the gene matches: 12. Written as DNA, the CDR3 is TGTGCCAGCAGCCCCTTTCGGCAGGGGGGCGGCTACACCTTC. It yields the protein CASSPFRQGGGYTF.